A selection of T cell receptor beta chains follows, all from one sample in a study of cytomegalovirus exposure and HLA in healthy donors. TCRdb's table, derived via immunoSEQ multiplex PCR, lists solely in-frame clones and lacks some. This sample has approximately 180,000 clones, with approximately 80% found just once. Sample: PBMCs. These receptors all stem from a man younger than 40 in good health and CMV-seropositive. Both conserved end residues are part of each CDR3. D genes are given only for firm matches. The size entry is marked missing in some rows and otherwise reads once, few, many or a size class.

J gene: TRBJ2-5; V gene: TRBV2; clone size: .; D gene: .; CDR3 protein: CASSTAGDQETQYF; CDR3 DNA: TGTGCCAGCAGTACCGCAGGGGACCAAGAGACCCAGTACTTC
J gene: TRBJ1-4; V gene: TRBV4-3; clone size: .; D gene: TRBD1; CDR3 protein: CASSKSGTGNEKLFF; CDR3 DNA: TGCGCCAGCAGCAAATCCGGGACAGGGAATGAAAAACTGTTTTTT
J gene: TRBJ1-2; V gene: TRBV6-5; clone size: .; D gene: TRBD1; CDR3 protein: CASSRTGEGGYTF; CDR3 DNA: TGTGCCAGCAGCAGGACAGGGGAGGGTGGCTACACCTTC
J gene: TRBJ1-5; V gene: TRBV28; clone size: few; D gene: TRBD1; CDR3 protein: CASSLGTGDVQPQHF; CDR3 DNA: TGTGCCAGCAGTTTAGGGACAGGGGATGTTCAGCCCCAGCATTTT
J gene: TRBJ2-7; V gene: TRBV12-5; clone size: .; D gene: TRBD1; CDR3 protein: CASGLEQGAYEQYF; CDR3 DNA: TGTGCTAGTGGTTTGGAACAGGGGGCCTACGAGCAGTACTTC
J gene: TRBJ1-2; V gene: TRBV6-1; clone size: .; D gene: .; CDR3 protein: CASSGTRGATNGYTF; CDR3 DNA: TGTGCCAGCAGCGGAACCCGCGGGGCTACTAATGGCTACACCTTC
J gene: TRBJ2-1; V gene: TRBV28; clone size: once; D gene: TRBD2; CDR3 protein: CASSLLGTSGGYNEQFF; CDR3 DNA: TGTGCCAGCAGTTTATTGGGGACTAGCGGGGGCTACAATGAGCAGTTCTTC
J gene: TRBJ2-7; V gene: TRBV19; clone size: .; D gene: .; CDR3 protein: CASHPGGTAGEQYF; CDR3 DNA: TGTGCCAGTCACCCCGGGGGTACCGCTGGGGAGCAGTACTTC
J gene: TRBJ2-3; V gene: TRBV28; clone size: .; D gene: TRBD1; CDR3 protein: CASSRTGSQDTQYF; CDR3 DNA: TGTGCCAGCAGCCGGACAGGTTCACAGGATACGCAGTATTTT
J gene: TRBJ2-5; V gene: TRBV15; clone size: .; D gene: .; CDR3 protein: CATAVQETQYF; CDR3 DNA: TGTGCGACCGCGGTTCAAGAGACCCAGTACTTC
J gene: TRBJ2-6; V gene: TRBV5-6; clone size: .; D gene: .; CDR3 protein: CASSFTASGANVLTF; CDR3 DNA: TGTGCCAGCAGCTTCACAGCCTCTGGGGCCAACGTCCTGACTTTC
J gene: TRBJ1-4; V gene: TRBV6-6; clone size: .; D gene: .; CDR3 protein: CASSQPSGRDEKLFF; CDR3 DNA: TGTGCCAGCAGTCAGCCCAGTGGCAGGGATGAAAAACTGTTTTTT
J gene: TRBJ2-5; V gene: TRBV10-3; clone size: .; D gene: TRBD2; CDR3 protein: CAISEGLLAGIQETQYF; CDR3 DNA: TGTGCCATCAGTGAGGGCCTACTAGCGGGGATTCAAGAGACCCAGTACTTC
J gene: TRBJ2-7; V gene: TRBV4-1; clone size: .; D gene: .; CDR3 protein: CASSPGGGGPYEQYF; CDR3 DNA: TGCGCCAGCAGCCCTGGAGGGGGGGGCCCCTACGAGCAGTACTTC
J gene: TRBJ1-5; V gene: TRBV25-1; clone size: .; D gene: .; CDR3 protein: CASSYTEGQPQHF; CDR3 DNA: TGTGCCAGCAGTTACACGGAGGGTCAGCCCCAGCATTTT
J gene: TRBJ2-7; V gene: TRBV5-1; clone size: .; D gene: TRBD2; CDR3 protein: CASSPRTSGSTYEQYF; CDR3 DNA: TGCGCCAGCAGCCCAAGGACTAGCGGGTCCACCTACGAGCAGTACTTC
J gene: TRBJ1-2; V gene: TRBV4-2; clone size: .; D gene: .; CDR3 protein: CASSSRTAAQNYGYTF; CDR3 DNA: TGTGCCAGCAGCTCTCGTACAGCCGCCCAGAACTATGGCTACACCTTC
J gene: TRBJ2-1; V gene: TRBV19; clone size: .; D gene: TRBD1; CDR3 protein: CASSMDRTYNEQFF; CDR3 DNA: TGTGCCAGTAGTATGGACAGGACCTACAATGAGCAGTTCTTC
J gene: TRBJ2-6; V gene: TRBV13; clone size: .; D gene: .; CDR3 protein: CASSFLPTTGANVLTF; CDR3 DNA: TGTGCCAGCAGCTTCCTTCCCACAACTGGGGCCAACGTCCTGACTTTC
J gene: TRBJ2-1; V gene: TRBV5-5; clone size: .; D gene: TRBD2; CDR3 protein: CASSLGSRGTSSNEQFF; CDR3 DNA: TGTGCCAGCAGCTTGGGTAGTAGAGGGACTAGCAGCAATGAGCAGTTCTTC
J gene: TRBJ2-2; V gene: TRBV27; clone size: .; D gene: .; CDR3 protein: CASSLFRDSYTGELFF; CDR3 DNA: TGTGCCAGCAGTTTATTCCGGGACTCCTACACCGGGGAGCTGTTTTTT
J gene: TRBJ1-5; V gene: TRBV7-2; clone size: .; D gene: TRBD1; CDR3 protein: CASSHGTGRRQPQHF; CDR3 DNA: TGTGCCAGCAGCCACGGGACAGGGAGAAGGCAGCCCCAGCATTTT
J gene: TRBJ2-7; V gene: TRBV19; clone size: .; D gene: .; CDR3 protein: CASSVGGARINF; CDR3 DNA: TGTGCCAGTAGTGTGGGGGGGGCCCGGATCAATTTC
J gene: TRBJ2-3; V gene: TRBV2; clone size: .; D gene: TRBD1; CDR3 protein: CASSESGQGSTDTQYF; CDR3 DNA: TGTGCCAGCAGTGAGAGTGGACAGGGTTCAACAGATACGCAGTATTTT
J gene: TRBJ2-1; V gene: TRBV5-1; clone size: .; D gene: TRBD1; CDR3 protein: CASSLVGQGYNEQFF; CDR3 DNA: TGCGCCAGCAGCTTGGTCGGACAGGGATACAATGAGCAGTTCTTC
J gene: TRBJ1-4; V gene: TRBV5-1; clone size: few; D gene: TRBD1; CDR3 protein: CASSTQGSGEKLFF; CDR3 DNA: TGCGCCAGCAGCACACAGGGGTCAGGTGAAAAACTGTTTTTT
J gene: TRBJ2-3; V gene: TRBV9; clone size: few; D gene: TRBD2; CDR3 protein: CASSVGAAGDFTDTQYF; CDR3 DNA: TGTGCCAGCAGCGTAGGTGCGGCGGGAGACTTCACAGATACGCAGTATTTT
J gene: TRBJ2-2; V gene: TRBV18; clone size: once; D gene: .; CDR3 protein: CASSPRQSNTGELFF; CDR3 DNA: TGTGCCAGCTCACCACGGCAATCGAACACCGGGGAGCTGTTTTTT
J gene: TRBJ1-3; V gene: TRBV6-5; clone size: .; D gene: .; CDR3 protein: CASSRMEGSGNTIYF; CDR3 DNA: TGTGCCAGCAGCCGAATGGAGGGCTCTGGAAACACCATATATTTT
J gene: TRBJ1-2; V gene: TRBV5-1; clone size: .; D gene: TRBD1; CDR3 protein: CASSPGQGANYGYTF; CDR3 DNA: TGCGCCAGCAGCCCTGGACAGGGGGCAAACTATGGCTACACCTTC
J gene: TRBJ2-1; V gene: TRBV4-2; clone size: once; D gene: TRBD1; CDR3 protein: CASSQEGWGQYNEQFF; CDR3 DNA: TGTGCCAGCAGCCAAGAGGGGTGGGGACAGTACAATGAGCAGTTCTTC
J gene: TRBJ2-1; V gene: TRBV7-6; clone size: few; D gene: TRBD2; CDR3 protein: CASSHKREGVSNEQFF; CDR3 DNA: TGTGCCAGCAGCCACAAGCGGGAGGGAGTTAGCAATGAGCAGTTCTTC
J gene: TRBJ1-5; V gene: TRBV27; clone size: .; D gene: .; CDR3 protein: CASSSMSNQPQHF; CDR3 DNA: TGTGCCAGCAGTTCTATGAGCAATCAGCCCCAGCATTTT
J gene: TRBJ1-1; V gene: TRBV7-9; clone size: .; D gene: TRBD1; CDR3 protein: CAISRDRASEAFF; CDR3 DNA: TGTGCCATCTCCCGGGACAGGGCCTCTGAAGCTTTCTTT
J gene: TRBJ1-3; V gene: TRBV28; clone size: few; D gene: .; CDR3 protein: CASSVTGNTIYF; CDR3 DNA: TGTGCCAGCAGTGTTACTGGAAACACCATATATTTT
J gene: TRBJ2-5; V gene: TRBV2; clone size: .; D gene: TRBD2; CDR3 protein: CASSGGGRTETQYF; CDR3 DNA: TGTGCCAGCAGTGGGGGCGGGAGGACGGAGACCCAGTACTTC
J gene: TRBJ2-7; V gene: TRBV4-3; clone size: .; D gene: TRBD1; CDR3 protein: CASSHRGQGRYEQYF; CDR3 DNA: TGCGCCAGCAGCCATAGGGGACAGGGCCGGTACGAGCAGTACTTC
J gene: TRBJ1-1; V gene: TRBV4-1; clone size: .; D gene: .; CDR3 protein: CASSHGRLGTPRSNTEAFF; CDR3 DNA: TGCGCCAGCAGCCACGGACGACTCGGGACACCCCGGTCGAACACTGAAGCTTTCTTT
J gene: TRBJ2-5; V gene: TRBV6-5; clone size: .; D gene: TRBD2; CDR3 protein: CASSYSRGAQYF; CDR3 DNA: TGTGCCAGCAGTTACTCTCGGGGGGCCCAGTACTTC
J gene: TRBJ1-5; V gene: TRBV2; clone size: .; D gene: .; CDR3 protein: CASRQGFNQPQHF; CDR3 DNA: TGTGCCAGCAGGCAGGGGTTCAATCAGCCCCAGCATTTT
J gene: TRBJ1-4; V gene: TRBV19; clone size: .; D gene: .; CDR3 protein: CASSITRSRGEKLFF; CDR3 DNA: TGTGCCAGTAGTATAACCCGGTCTCGGGGTGAAAAACTGTTTTTT
J gene: TRBJ2-7; V gene: TRBV27; clone size: .; D gene: TRBD1; CDR3 protein: CASSQGQTYEQYF; CDR3 DNA: TGTGCCAGCAGCCAGGGACAGACCTACGAGCAGTACTTC
J gene: TRBJ1-2; V gene: TRBV28; clone size: .; D gene: TRBD1; CDR3 protein: CASSPDREASGYTF; CDR3 DNA: TGTGCCAGCAGCCCTGACAGGGAGGCGTCAGGCTACACCTTC
J gene: TRBJ2-5; V gene: TRBV5-1; clone size: .; D gene: TRBD1; CDR3 protein: CASSKQGAPQETQYF; CDR3 DNA: TGCGCCAGCAGCAAACAGGGGGCTCCCCAAGAGACCCAGTACTTC
J gene: TRBJ1-1; V gene: TRBV7-9; clone size: .; D gene: TRBD1; CDR3 protein: CASSKGQANTEAFF; CDR3 DNA: TGTGCCAGCAGCAAGGGACAGGCGAACACTGAAGCTTTCTTT